One and the same sample provided the 10 T cell receptor beta chains below, sequenced in a study of blood T cell repertoires in COVID-19. Measured with immunoSEQ multiplex PCR; TCRdb has only the in-frame clones, and not every one. The table shows approximately 350,000 clones, with around 90% occurring only once. The sequencing input was peripheral blood. The origin of the receptors is a woman aged 18-29 years who had recovered from COVID-19.

The chain employs TRBV11-3 and TRBJ1-2; D might be TRBD1 (6 bases). CDR3 length: 14 amino acids. V was clipped by 4 bases and J by 0 bases, with 9 bases between them. Germline lookup yields CDR1 SGHNT and CDR2 YENEEA. CDR3 protein: CASSYGQSNYGYTF. As DNA, the CDR3 is TGTGCCAGCAGCTACGGACAGTCTAACTATGGCTACACCTTC.

The genes are TRBV11-3 and TRBJ1-4; TRBD1 aligns across 11 bases. The V and J ends lost 5 bases and 6 bases, in that order; junction bases with no gene match: 8. The CDR3 covers 16 residues. Germline CDR1 and CDR2: SGHNT and YENEEA. The CDR3 DNA reads TGTGCCAGCAGCCCGCGGACAGGGGGCCAGTATGAAAAACTGTTTTTT. Amino acids: CASSPRTGGQYEKLFF.

The rearrangement links TRBV7-9 to TRBJ1-4, with 9 nucleotides matching TRBD1. In germline, CDR1 is SEHNR, CDR2 FQNEAQ (reference sequence). This CDR3 has 14 amino acids. Unmatched junction bases numbered 5, after V lost 5 bases and J lost 7 bases. The CDR3 here is CASSPQGAGEKLFF. Written as DNA, the CDR3 is TGTGCCAGCAGCCCACAGGGGGCGGGTGAAAAACTGTTTTTT.

The rearrangement joins TRBV5-5 to TRBJ1-4, with 10 bases identical to TRBD1. There are 15 residues in the CDR3. The V gene's germline CDR1 is SGHKS and CDR2 YYEKEE (reference sequence). Trimming cost V 4 bases and J 8 bases; bases outside gene matches: 8. CDR3 sequence: CASSKAGTGDEKLFF. The CDR3 nucleotides are TGTGCCAGCAGCAAAGCCGGGACAGGGGACGAAAAACTGTTTTTT.

Worth noting for this clone: Other DNA sequences in this sample translate to the same CDR3. The chain employs TRBV6-2 or TRBV6-3 and TRBJ2-7, with 7 bases identical to TRBD1. CDR3 length: 12 residues. CDR1 and CDR2 from the germline V gene are MNHEY and SVGEGT. V trimming: 6 bases; J trimming: 3 bases; junction bases outside the gene matches: 2. CDR3 DNA: TGTGCCAGCAGCAGGACAGGCTACGAGCAGTACGTC. Its translation is CASSRTGYEQYV.

The J gene is TRBJ1-3, the V gene TRBV5-5, with D possibly matching TRBD1 (5 bases). The CDR3 spans 15 residues. Trimming removed 1 base at V and 7 bases at J, with 15 bases between. Germline CDR1 SGHKS, CDR2 YYEKEE (reference sequence). CDR3 sequence: CASSLPRSGWNTIYF. CDR3 coding DNA: TGTGCCAGCAGCTTGCCCCGGTCAGGGTGGAACACCATATATTTT.

The chain joins TRBV5-6 to TRBJ2-6, with a weak D call TRBD1 (6 bases). The CDR3 is 16 amino acids. Germline CDR1 is SGHDT and CDR2 is YYEEEE. With 0 bases removed from V and 0 bases from J, the gap between germline ends came to 7 bases. Written as DNA, the CDR3 is TGTGCCAGCAGCTTGGTGGGGGCCTCTGGGGCCAACGTCCTGACTTTC. It translates to CASSLVGASGANVLTF. Full variable domain (rest looked up from reference TRBV5-6 and TRBJ2-6): DAGVTQSPTHLIKTRGQQVTLRCSPKSGHDTVSWYQQALGQGPQFIFQYYEEEERQRGNFPDRFSGHQFPNYSSELNVNALLLGDSALYLCASSLVGASGANVLTFGAGSRLTVL.

The rearrangement links TRBV30 to TRBJ2-1, with 10 bases aligning to TRBD2. The length of the CDR3 is 16 residues. Germline assignment: CDR1 GTSNPN and CDR2 SVGIG (reference sequence). With V trimmed by 1 base and J by 4 bases, 7 bases remained unmatched. As DNA, the CDR3 is TGTGCCTGGAGTGGGGCTCTAGCGGGGGCATACAATGAGCAGTTCTTC. It specifies CAWSGALAGAYNEQFF.

The chain carries TRBV4-3 and TRBJ2-1, with TRBD2 identical over 9 bases. The CDR3 runs 16 residues. Trimming took 4 bases from V and 7 from J; bases not matched to a gene: 11. Germline V gene lookup returns CDR1 LGHNA and CDR2 YSLEER. CDR3 sequence reads: CASSPLAGAYDNEQFF. CDR3 in DNA: TGCGCCAGCAGCCCATTAGCGGGAGCATACGATAATGAGCAGTTCTTC.

V usage is TRBV6-6 and J usage is TRBJ1-2, with D tentatively TRBD1 (5 bases). Trimming removed 8 bases from V and 4 bases from J, with 17 bases in between. This CDR3 contains 14 residues. Germline CDR1 is MNHNY and CDR2 is SVGAGI (reference sequence). The CDR3 DNA follows: TGTGCCAGCGGGGCTGCTACAGTGACCTATGGCTACACCTTC. Amino acids: CASGAATVTYGYTF.